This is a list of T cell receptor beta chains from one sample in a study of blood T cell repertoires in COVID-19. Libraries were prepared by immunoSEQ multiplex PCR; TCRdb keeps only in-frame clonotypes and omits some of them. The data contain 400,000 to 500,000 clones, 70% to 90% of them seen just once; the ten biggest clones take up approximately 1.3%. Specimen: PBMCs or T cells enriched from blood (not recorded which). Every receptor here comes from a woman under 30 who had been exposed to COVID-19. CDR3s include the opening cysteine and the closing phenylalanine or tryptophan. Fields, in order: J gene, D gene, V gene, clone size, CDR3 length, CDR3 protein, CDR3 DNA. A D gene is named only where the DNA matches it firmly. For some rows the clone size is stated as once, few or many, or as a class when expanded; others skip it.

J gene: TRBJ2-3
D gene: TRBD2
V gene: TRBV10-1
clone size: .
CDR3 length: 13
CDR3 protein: CASSEEGLAAGYF
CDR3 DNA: TGCGCCAGCAGTGAAGAGGGACTAGCGGCGGGGTATTTT

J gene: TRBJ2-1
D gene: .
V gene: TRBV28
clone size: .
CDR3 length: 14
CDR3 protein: CASSFGLWGNEQFF
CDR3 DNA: TGTGCCAGCAGTTTTGGACTGTGGGGCAATGAGCAGTTCTTC

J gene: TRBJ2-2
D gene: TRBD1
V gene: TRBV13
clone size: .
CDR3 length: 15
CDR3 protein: CASQSGGAGAGELFF
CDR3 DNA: TGTGCCAGCCAGTCAGGGGGCGCAGGGGCCGGGGAGCTGTTTTTT

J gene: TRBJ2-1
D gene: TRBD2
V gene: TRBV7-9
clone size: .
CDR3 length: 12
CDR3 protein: CASRGLVNEQFF
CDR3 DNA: TGTGCCAGCAGAGGACTAGTAAATGAGCAGTTCTTC

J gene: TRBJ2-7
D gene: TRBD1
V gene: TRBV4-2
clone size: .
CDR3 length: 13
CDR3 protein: CASSQERDREQYF
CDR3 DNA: TGTGCCAGCAGCCAAGAACGGGACAGGGAGCAGTACTTC

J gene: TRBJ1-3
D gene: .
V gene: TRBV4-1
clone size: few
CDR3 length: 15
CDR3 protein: CASSPGQLSGNTIYF
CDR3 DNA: TGCGCCAGCAGCCCGGGACAACTCTCTGGAAACACCATATATTTT

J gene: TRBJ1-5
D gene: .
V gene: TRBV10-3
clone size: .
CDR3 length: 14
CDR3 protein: CAISDRTDNQPQHF
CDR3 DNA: TGTGCCATCAGTGATAGGACAGACAATCAGCCCCAGCATTTT

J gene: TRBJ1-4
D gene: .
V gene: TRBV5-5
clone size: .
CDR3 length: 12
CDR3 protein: CASSLPGGKLFF
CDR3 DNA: TGTGCCAGCAGCTTGCCCGGCGGGAAACTGTTTTTT

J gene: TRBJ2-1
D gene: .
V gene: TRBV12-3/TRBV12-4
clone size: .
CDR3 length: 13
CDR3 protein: CASSFGAYNEQFF
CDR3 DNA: TGTGCCAGCAGTTTCGGGGCCTACAATGAGCAGTTCTTC

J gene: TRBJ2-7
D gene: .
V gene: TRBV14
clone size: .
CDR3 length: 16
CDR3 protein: CASSQDTSAGTYEQYF
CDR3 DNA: TGTGCCAGCAGCCAAGATACCTCGGCAGGGACCTACGAGCAGTACTTC

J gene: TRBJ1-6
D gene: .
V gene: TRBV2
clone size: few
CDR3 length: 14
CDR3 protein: CASGGGPYNSPLHF
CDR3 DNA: TGTGCCAGCGGGGGCGGACCCTATAATTCACCCCTCCACTTT

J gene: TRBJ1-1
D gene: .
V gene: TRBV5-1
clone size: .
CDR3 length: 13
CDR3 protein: CASSEGQYTEAFF
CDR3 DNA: TGCGCCAGCAGCGAAGGACAGTACACTGAAGCTTTCTTT

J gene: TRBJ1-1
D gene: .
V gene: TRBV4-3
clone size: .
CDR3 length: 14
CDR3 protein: CASSHGQSNTEAFF
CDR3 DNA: TGCGCCAGCAGCCACGGACAGTCGAACACTGAAGCTTTCTTT

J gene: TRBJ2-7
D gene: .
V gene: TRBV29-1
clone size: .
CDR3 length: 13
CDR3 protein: CSVAFAGTYEQYF
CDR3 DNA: TGCAGCGTTGCATTCGCAGGGACCTACGAGCAGTACTTC

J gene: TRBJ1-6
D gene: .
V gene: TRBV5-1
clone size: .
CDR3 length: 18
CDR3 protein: CASSPNRGGGIYNSPLHF
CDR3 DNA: TGCGCCAGCAGCCCAAACCGGGGAGGAGGGATTTATAATTCACCCCTCCACTTT

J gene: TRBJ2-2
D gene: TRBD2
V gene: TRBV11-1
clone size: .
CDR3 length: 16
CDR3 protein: CASSLRTSGGVGELFF
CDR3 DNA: TGTGCCAGCAGCTTGAGGACTAGCGGGGGTGTCGGGGAGCTGTTTTTT

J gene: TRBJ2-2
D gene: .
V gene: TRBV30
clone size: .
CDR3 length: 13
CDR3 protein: CAWSPAAVGELFF
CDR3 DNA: TGTGCCTGGAGTCCCGCCGCGGTTGGGGAGCTGTTTTTT

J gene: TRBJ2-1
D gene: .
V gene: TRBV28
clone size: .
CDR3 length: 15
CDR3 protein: CASSLGGSRYNEQFF
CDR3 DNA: TGTGCCAGCAGTTTAGGGGGCTCCCGCTACAATGAGCAGTTCTTC

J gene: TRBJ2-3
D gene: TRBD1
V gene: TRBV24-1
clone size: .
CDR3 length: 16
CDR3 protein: CATSDSQGATLGTQYF
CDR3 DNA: TGTGCCACCAGTGATTCCCAGGGGGCCACACTGGGTACGCAGTATTTT

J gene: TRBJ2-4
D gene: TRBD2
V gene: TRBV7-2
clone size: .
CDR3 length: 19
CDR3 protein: CASSPTGGRAVLAKNIQYF
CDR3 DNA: TGTGCCAGCAGCCCGACGGGCGGGAGGGCCGTCCTCGCTAAAAACATTCAGTACTTC

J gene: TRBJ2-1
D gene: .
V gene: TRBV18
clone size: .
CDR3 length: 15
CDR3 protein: CASSPAQGRYNEQFF
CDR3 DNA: TGTGCCAGCTCACCAGCACAGGGCCGCTACAATGAGCAGTTCTTC

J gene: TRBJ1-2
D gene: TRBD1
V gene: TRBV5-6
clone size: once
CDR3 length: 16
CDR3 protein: CASSLAGTGGNYGYTF
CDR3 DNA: TGTGCCAGCAGCTTGGCCGGGACAGGGGGCAACTATGGCTACACCTTC

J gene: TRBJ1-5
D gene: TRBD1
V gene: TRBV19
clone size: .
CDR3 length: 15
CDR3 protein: CASSTTGSPNQPQHF
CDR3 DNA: TGTGCCAGTAGTACGACAGGGTCCCCCAATCAGCCCCAGCATTTT

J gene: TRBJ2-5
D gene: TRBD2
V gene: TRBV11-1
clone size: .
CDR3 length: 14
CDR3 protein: CASRKTSGAWTQYF
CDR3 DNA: TGTGCCAGCAGGAAGACTAGCGGAGCGTGGACCCAGTACTTC

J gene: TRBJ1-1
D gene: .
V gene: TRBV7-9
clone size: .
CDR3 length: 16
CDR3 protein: CASSLSPLQGNTEAFF
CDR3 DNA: TGTGCCAGCAGCTTATCCCCCCTACAGGGGAACACTGAAGCTTTCTTT

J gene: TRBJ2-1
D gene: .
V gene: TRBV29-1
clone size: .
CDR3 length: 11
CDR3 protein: CSVGGVNEQFF
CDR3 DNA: TGCAGCGTTGGGGGGGTTAATGAGCAGTTCTTC

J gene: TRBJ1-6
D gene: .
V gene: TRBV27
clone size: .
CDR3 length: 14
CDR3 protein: CASKQGSGNSPLHF
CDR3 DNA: TGTGCCAGCAAACAGGGTTCGGGTAATTCACCCCTCCACTTT

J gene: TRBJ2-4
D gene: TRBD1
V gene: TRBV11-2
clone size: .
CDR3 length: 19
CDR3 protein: CASTSGGTGRDWAKNIQYF
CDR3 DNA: TGTGCCAGCACCTCCGGCGGGACAGGAAGGGACTGGGCCAAAAACATTCAGTACTTC

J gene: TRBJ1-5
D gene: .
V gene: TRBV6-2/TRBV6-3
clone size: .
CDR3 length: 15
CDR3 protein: CASSYEGKSNQPQHF
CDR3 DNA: TGTGCCAGCAGTTACGAGGGAAAAAGCAATCAGCCCCAGCATTTT

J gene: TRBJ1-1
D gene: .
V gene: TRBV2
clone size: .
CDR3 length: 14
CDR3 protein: CASSDGQMNTEAFF
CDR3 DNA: TGTGCCAGCAGTGACGGACAGATGAACACTGAAGCTTTCTTT

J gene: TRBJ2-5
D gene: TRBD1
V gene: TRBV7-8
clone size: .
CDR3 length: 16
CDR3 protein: CASSPPGTGDLGTQYF
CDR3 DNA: TGTGCCAGCAGCCCACCCGGGACAGGGGACCTTGGGACCCAGTACTTC

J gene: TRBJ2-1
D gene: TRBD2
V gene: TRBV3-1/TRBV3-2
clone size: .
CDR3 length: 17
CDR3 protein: CASSQDSGSTLYNEQFF
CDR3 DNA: TGTGCCAGCAGCCAAGATAGCGGGAGTACCCTCTACAATGAGCAGTTCTTC

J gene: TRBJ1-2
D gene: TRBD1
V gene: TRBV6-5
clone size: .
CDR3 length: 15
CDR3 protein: CASRRGQGVYYGYTF
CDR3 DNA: TGTGCCAGCAGACGAGGACAGGGGGTCTACTATGGCTACACCTTC

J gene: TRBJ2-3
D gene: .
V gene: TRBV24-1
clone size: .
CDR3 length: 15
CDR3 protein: CATSNRDTRSDTQYF
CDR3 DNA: TGTGCCACCAGTAACCGGGACACTCGGTCGGATACGCAGTATTTT